These T cell receptor beta chains were read from a single sample in a study of T cell responses to AZD1222 COVID-19 vaccine. TCRdb's table, derived via immunoSEQ multiplex PCR, lists solely in-frame clones and lacks some. In the table there are around 150,000 clones, 90% to 95% of which are singletons. The source was peripheral blood, collected 28 days after the second AZD1222 dose. The origin of the receptors is an adult who received the AZD1222 COVID-19 vaccine. CDR3s include the opening cysteine and the closing phenylalanine or tryptophan. A D gene is named only where the DNA matches it firmly. Some rows mark clone size as missing; the rest say once, few, many or name a class of expanded clone.

>once|TRBJ2-2|-|TRBV7-9
CASSWFDTGELFF
TGTGCCAGCAGTTGGTTCGACACCGGGGAGCTGTTTTTT
>-|TRBJ1-3|-|TRBV6-5
CASSLFGFSGNTIYF
TGTGCCAGCAGCCTTTTTGGGTTTTCTGGAAACACCATATATTTT
>-|TRBJ1-1|-|TRBV21-1
CASSKEGAQRKAFF
TGTGCCAGCAGCAAAGAGGGGGCCCAGAGGAAAGCTTTCTTT
>-|TRBJ1-4|-|TRBV11-2
CASSFRRGEKLFF
TGTGCCAGCAGCTTTCGGAGGGGAGAAAAACTGTTTTTT
>-|TRBJ1-6|-|TRBV27
CASKPRDTNSPLHF
TGTGCCAGCAAGCCCCGGGACACTAATTCACCCCTCCACTTT
>-|TRBJ1-6|-|TRBV20-1
CSIDREVAHF
TGCAGTATAGACCGGGAGGTGGCCCACTTT
>-|TRBJ1-2|-|TRBV19
CASSRAFGDGYTF
TGTGCCAGTAGTAGGGCTTTCGGGGATGGCTACACCTTC
>-|TRBJ2-3|-|TRBV27
CASSTTADTQYF
TGTGCCAGCAGTACGACGGCAGATACGCAGTATTTT
>-|TRBJ2-3|-|TRBV6-6
CASSYSNTDTQYF
TGTGCCAGCAGTTACTCTAACACAGATACGCAGTATTTT
>-|TRBJ2-7|-|TRBV5-6
CASSLIRRSSYEQYF
TGTGCCAGCAGCTTGATACGCAGGAGCTCCTACGAGCAGTACTTC
>-|TRBJ1-2|TRBD1|TRBV19
CASSMSGQFDGYTF
TGTGCCAGTAGTATGTCGGGACAGTTTGATGGCTACACCTTC
>-|TRBJ2-5|-|TRBV9
CASSETQGQETQYF
TGTGCCAGCAGCGAAACCCAGGGCCAAGAGACCCAGTACTTC
>-|TRBJ1-1|-|TRBV19
CASSQRVDRPNTEAFF
TGTGCCAGTAGTCAAAGGGTCGACAGACCGAACACTGAAGCTTTCTTT
>-|TRBJ2-1|TRBD2|TRBV7-9
CASRPAASGGAGEQFF
TGTGCCAGCAGACCAGCGGCTAGCGGGGGGGCGGGTGAGCAGTTCTTC
>-|TRBJ2-3|-|TRBV13
CASSLGWSSDPDTQYF
TGTGCCAGCAGCTTAGGATGGAGTAGTGACCCAGATACGCAGTATTTT
>-|TRBJ1-5|TRBD1|TRBV27
CASSPKTGTNQPQHF
TGTGCCAGCAGTCCCAAGACAGGGACCAATCAGCCCCAGCATTTT
>-|TRBJ2-2|-|TRBV11-2
CASSPPQAVNSNTGELFF
TGTGCCAGCAGCCCTCCCCAGGCTGTGAATTCGAACACCGGGGAGCTGTTTTTT
>-|TRBJ1-5|-|TRBV20-1
CSASYLGLSQPQHF
TGCAGTGCTAGTTATCTCGGTTTGTCTCAGCCCCAGCATTTT
>-|TRBJ1-1|TRBD1|TRBV2
CASSVGRGMVAFF
TGTGCCAGCAGTGTCGGCAGGGGGATGGTGGCTTTCTTT
>-|TRBJ2-7|-|TRBV6-5
CASSLGRLSYEQYF
TGTGCCAGCAGTTTGGGGCGATTGTCCTACGAGCAGTACTTC
>-|TRBJ2-3|-|TRBV27
CASSLSDTDTQYF
TGTGCCAGCAGTTTATCCGACACAGATACGCAGTATTTT
>-|TRBJ2-3|-|TRBV18
CASSPVQGRTDTQYF
TGTGCCAGCTCACCAGTCCAGGGGAGGACAGATACGCAGTATTTT
>-|TRBJ2-3|TRBD1|TRBV5-1
CASSLHRGTDTQYF
TGCGCCAGCAGCTTACACAGGGGGACAGATACGCAGTATTTT
>-|TRBJ2-2|-|TRBV11-3
CASSLDSADTGELFF
TGTGCCAGCAGCCTGGACAGTGCGGACACCGGGGAGCTGTTTTTT
>few|TRBJ1-2|-|TRBV6-5
CASIGLNFYGYTF
TGTGCCAGCATAGGGCTCAACTTCTATGGCTACACCTTC
>once|TRBJ2-3|-|TRBV19
CASSIAGAWTDTQYF
TGTGCCAGTAGTATTGCAGGGGCGTGGACAGATACGCAGTATTTT
>-|TRBJ1-3|-|TRBV7-9
CASSLADTLLSGNTIYF
TGTGCCAGCAGCTTAGCGGACACGTTGCTCTCTGGAAACACCATATATTTT
>-|TRBJ1-2|-|TRBV28
CATGGNYGYTF
TGTGCCACTGGGGGTAACTATGGCTACACCTTC
>-|TRBJ1-6|-|TRBV6-5
CASSYSKGPSPPLHF
TGTGCCAGCAGTTACTCGAAAGGGCCTAGCCCACCCCTCCACTTT
>few|TRBJ2-7|-|TRBV5-4
CASSLGKGQYF
TGTGCCAGCAGCTTGGGAAAGGGACAGTACTTC
>-|TRBJ1-6|TRBD1|TRBV10-3
CAIRQGAVGSPLHF
TGTGCCATCCGACAGGGGGCGGTGGGTTCACCCCTCCACTTT
>-|TRBJ1-1|-|TRBV6-5
CAPGGVTEAFF
TGTGCCCCAGGAGGGGTCACTGAAGCTTTCTTT
>-|TRBJ1-2|-|TRBV13
CASSSPGAERYGYTF
TGTGCCAGCAGTTCCCCCGGGGCCGAGAGGTATGGCTACACCTTC